These 6 T cell receptor beta chains share one sample of origin, sequenced in a study of blood T cells in healthy people across ages. Together with a sample-barcoded 5' primer, a J-beta primer mix was included in a second PCR lasting about 6 to 11 cycles. In TCRdb, the 5' RACE reads were re-called with MiXCR into one record per CDR3 protein. The sample has 2 million or so distinct CDR3 sequences, just under 50% seen once. Sequences were obtained from blood. Receptor source: a middle-aged woman in good health.

This sequence joins TRBV28 and TRBJ1-5; 8 bases fit TRBD1. Per the germline V gene, CDR1 is MDHEN and CDR2 is SYDVKM. This CDR3 spans 15 amino acids. The trim removed 2 bases at V and 1 base at J, leaving 1 base unmatched. The DNA for the CDR3 is TGTGCCAGCAGTTTACGACAGGGGAGCAATCAGCCCCAGCATTTT. Translated, it gives CASSLRQGSNQPQHF.

V and J are TRBV6-5 and TRBJ2-7; 7 bases agree with TRBD2. Per germline, CDR1 MNHEY and CDR2 SVGAGI. V lost 6 bases to trimming and J lost 6 bases; unmatched junction nucleotides: 17. This CDR3 contains 16 residues. CDR3 sequence (DNA): TGTGCCAGCAGCTCCGTCTTTGGGGGAAGGGAGGGCGAGCAGTACTTC. It specifies CASSSVFGGREGEQYF.

The rearrangement joins TRBV27 to TRBJ1-5, with a possible D match to TRBD1 (5 bases). The ends were cut back, 5 bases at V and 0 bases at J, with 14 bases in the middle. CDR1 is MNHEY and CDR2 is SMNVEV in the germline V gene (reference sequence). This CDR3 has 16 residues. The chain's CDR3 is CASSPRGQGSNQPQHF. The CDR3 bases are TGTGCCAGCAGTCCACGGGGCCAGGGTAGCAATCAGCCCCAGCATTTT.

The rearrangement links TRBV28 to TRBJ2-5; TRBD1 is a possible D gene (6 bases). The closer fit of TRBJ2-4 to the DNA end suggests the J call may be wrong. This CDR3 is built from 16 residues. Germline V gene lookup returns CDR1 MDHEN and CDR2 SYDVKM. CDR3 residues: CASSLVGRGAKNIQYF. The CDR3 nucleotides read TGTGCCAGCAGTTTAGTTGGAAGGGGGGCCAAAAACATTCAGTACTTC.

This clonotype was seen ten or more times. This chain links TRBV20-1 with TRBJ2-7, with D possibly being TRBD1 or TRBD2 (5 bases each). Per germline, CDR1 DFQATT and CDR2 SNEGSKA (reference sequence). CDR3 size: 11 residues. This chain's CDR3 is CSAQRGDEQYF. The DNA for the CDR3 is TGCAGCGCACAGAGGGGAGACGAGCAGTACTTC.

This clonotype occurred once. The V and J genes are TRBV7-2 and TRBJ1-2; 7 nucleotides line up with TRBD1. Germline V gene data show CDR1 as SGHTA and CDR2 as FQGNSA. The V gene end was trimmed by 5 bases and the J gene end by 0 bases; junction bases not matched to a gene: 3. The CDR3 extends over 14 amino acids. CDR3 in amino acids: CASSDTGANYGYTF. CDR3 bases: TGTGCCAGCAGCGATACAGGGGCTAACTATGGCTACACCTTC.